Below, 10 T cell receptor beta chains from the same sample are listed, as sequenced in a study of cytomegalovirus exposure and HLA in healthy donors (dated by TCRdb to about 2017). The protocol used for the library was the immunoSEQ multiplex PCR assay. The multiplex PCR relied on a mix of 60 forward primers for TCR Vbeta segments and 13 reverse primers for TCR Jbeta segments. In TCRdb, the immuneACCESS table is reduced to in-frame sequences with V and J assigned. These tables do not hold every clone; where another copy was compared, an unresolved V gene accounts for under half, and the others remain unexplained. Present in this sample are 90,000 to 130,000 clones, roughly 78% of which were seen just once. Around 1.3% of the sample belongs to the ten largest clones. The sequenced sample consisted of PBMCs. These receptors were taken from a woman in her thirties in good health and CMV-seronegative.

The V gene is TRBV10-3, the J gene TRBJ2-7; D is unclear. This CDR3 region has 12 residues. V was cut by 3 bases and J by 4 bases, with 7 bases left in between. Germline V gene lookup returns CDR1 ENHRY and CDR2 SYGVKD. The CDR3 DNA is TGTGCCATCAGTGACCAGGCTTACGAGCAGTACTTC. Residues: CAISDQAYEQYF.

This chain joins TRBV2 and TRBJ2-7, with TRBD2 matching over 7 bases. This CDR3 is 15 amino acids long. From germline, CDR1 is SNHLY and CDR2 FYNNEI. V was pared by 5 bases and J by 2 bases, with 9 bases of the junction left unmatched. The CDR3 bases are TGTGCCAGCAGTCGCGCTAGCGGCTTAGCCTACGAGCAGTACTTC. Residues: CASSRASGLAYEQYF.

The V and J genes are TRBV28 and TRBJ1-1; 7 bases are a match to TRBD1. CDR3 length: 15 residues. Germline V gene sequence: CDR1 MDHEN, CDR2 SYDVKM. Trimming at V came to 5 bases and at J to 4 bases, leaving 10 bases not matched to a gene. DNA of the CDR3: TGTGCCAGCAGTCTTTCAGGGGGGCCGGGCACTGAAGCTTTCTTT. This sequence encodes CASSLSGGPGTEAFF.

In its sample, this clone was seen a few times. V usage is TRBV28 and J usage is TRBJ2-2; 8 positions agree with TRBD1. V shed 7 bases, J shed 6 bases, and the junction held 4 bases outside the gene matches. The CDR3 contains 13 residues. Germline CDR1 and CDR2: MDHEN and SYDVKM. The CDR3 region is CASKGQGPGELFF. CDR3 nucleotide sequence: TGTGCCAGCAAAGGACAGGGCCCCGGGGAGCTGTTTTTT.

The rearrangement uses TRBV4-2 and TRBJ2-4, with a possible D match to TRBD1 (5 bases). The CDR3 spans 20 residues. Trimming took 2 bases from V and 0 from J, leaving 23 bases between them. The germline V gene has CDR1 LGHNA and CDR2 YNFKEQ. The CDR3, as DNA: TGTGCCAGCAGCCAATCGGTCGGCAGGGATTTCCCCCTAGCCAAAAACATTCAGTACTTC. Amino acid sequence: CASSQSVGRDFPLAKNIQYF.

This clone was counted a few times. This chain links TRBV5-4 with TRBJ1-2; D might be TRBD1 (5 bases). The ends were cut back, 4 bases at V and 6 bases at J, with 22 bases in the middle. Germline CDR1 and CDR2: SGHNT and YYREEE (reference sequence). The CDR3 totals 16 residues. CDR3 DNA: TGTGCCAGCAGCCCTAGGGCAGGGCAATTTCTGCATGGCTACACCTTC. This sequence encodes CASSPRAGQFLHGYTF.

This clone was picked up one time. CDR3 residues: CASRDRLARGNEQFF. Written as DNA, the CDR3 is TGTGCCAGCAGGGACAGACTAGCAAGGGGGAATGAGCAGTTCTTC. The chain carries TRBV6-1 and TRBJ2-1, with D perhaps TRBD2 (7 bases). Trimming left V 6 bases short and J 7 bases short, with 19 bases between. Per germline, CDR1 MNHNS and CDR2 SASEGT. This CDR3 contains 15 residues.

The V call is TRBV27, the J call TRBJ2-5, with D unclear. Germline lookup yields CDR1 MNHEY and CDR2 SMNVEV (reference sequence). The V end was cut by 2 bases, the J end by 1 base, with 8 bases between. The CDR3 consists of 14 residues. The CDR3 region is CASSLERGQETQYF. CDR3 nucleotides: TGTGCCAGCAGTTTAGAAAGAGGCCAAGAGACCCAGTACTTC.

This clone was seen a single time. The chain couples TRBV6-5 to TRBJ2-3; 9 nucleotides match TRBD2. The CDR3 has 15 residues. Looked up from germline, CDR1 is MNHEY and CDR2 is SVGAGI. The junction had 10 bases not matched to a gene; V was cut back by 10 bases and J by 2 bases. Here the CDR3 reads CATARLAGITDTQYF. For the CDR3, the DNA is TGTGCCACCGCCCGGCTAGCGGGGATCACAGATACGCAGTATTTT.

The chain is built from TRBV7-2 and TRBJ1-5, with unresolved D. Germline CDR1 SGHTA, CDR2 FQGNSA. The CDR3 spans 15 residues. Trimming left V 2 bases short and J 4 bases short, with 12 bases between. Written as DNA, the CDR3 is TGTGCCAGCAGCTTACGCGGGGTCGGGAATCAGCCCCAGCATTTT. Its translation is CASSLRGVGNQPQHF.